This T cell receptor beta chain stems from a study of OX40 agonist ivuxolimab in advanced cancers. Study results and limitations: Both CD4+ and CD8+ T cell populations in blood had undergone clonal expansion by week 6 at 0.1 to 3.0 mg/kg. Partial responders at 0.1-3.0 mg/kg had among the lowest clonal expansion. Certain nonresponders likewise exhibited a low normalized T-cell clonal expansion.

The ends were cut back, 5 bases at V and 7 bases at J, with 8 bases in the middle. Germline lookup yields CDR1 LGHNA and CDR2 YNFKEQ. This CDR3 region has 11 residues. Some clones are missing from TCRdb's copy, which holds only in-frame ones; the method was immunoSEQ multiplex PCR. The table shows tens of thousands of clones, with approximately 81% occurring only once. In the case of this clone: Its antigen is not identified.

The V call is TRBV4-2, the J call TRBJ2-5; no reliable D call. The starting material was CD4+ or CD8+ T cells sorted from blood, obtained in a trial of the OX40 agonist ivuxolimab. This TCR was recovered from an adult with an advanced solid tumor such as melanoma, head and neck, liver or kidney cancer. CDR3 nucleotides: TGTGCCAGCAGCTTAGGTTTGACCCAGTACTTC. It encodes CASSLGLTQYF.